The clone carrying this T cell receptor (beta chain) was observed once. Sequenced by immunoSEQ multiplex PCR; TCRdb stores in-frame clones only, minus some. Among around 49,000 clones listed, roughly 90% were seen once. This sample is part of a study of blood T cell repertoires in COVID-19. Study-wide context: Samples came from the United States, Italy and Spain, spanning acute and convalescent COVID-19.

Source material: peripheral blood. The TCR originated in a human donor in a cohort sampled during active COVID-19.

The CDR3 coding sequence is TGTGCCAGCACCACGACAGGGTTCGAGCAGTACTTC. Its protein is CASTTTGFEQYF. The V gene is TRBV5-6, the J gene TRBJ2-7, with 7 bases fitting TRBD1. The CDR3 consists of 12 residues. V shed 6 bases and J 6 bases; nucleotides not matched to a gene: 6. Germline CDR1 is SGHDT and CDR2 is YYEEEE.